Presented here are 11 T cell receptor beta chains from one specimen sequenced in a study of cytomegalovirus exposure and HLA in healthy donors. Profiled with immunoSEQ multiplex PCR; TCRdb holds only in-frame clones, not every one. Of 160,000 or so clones detected, approximately 90% appear once; the ten largest clones hold approximately 3.1%. The sequencing input was PBMCs. The receptors here all came from a young man in good health and CMV-seronegative.

In this sample, this clone turned up once. The chain combines TRBV6-5 with TRBJ1-2, with 8 bases that match TRBD1. Trimming cost V 5 bases and J 5 bases; bases outside gene matches: 7. The V gene's germline CDR1 is MNHEY and CDR2 SVGAGI. This CDR3 has 14 amino acids. The chain's CDR3 is CASSRQGQGYGYTF. CDR3 nucleotide sequence: TGTGCCAGCAGTAGACAGGGGCAAGGGTATGGCTACACCTTC.

The chain uses TRBV28 and TRBJ1-2; 10 positions agree with TRBD1. CDR1 and CDR2 (germline): MDHEN, SYDVKM. This CDR3 comprises 16 residues. V trimming: 6 bases; J trimming: 6 bases; junction bases outside the gene matches: 13. The CDR3 nucleotides read TGTGCCAGCAGAGAGAATCCGGGACAGGGGATTAATGGCTACACCTTC. Protein product: CASRENPGQGINGYTF.

The CDR3: CASSQGGGLRQETQYF. CDR3 nucleotides: TGCGCCAGCAGCCAAGGCGGGGGGCTTCGCCAAGAGACCCAGTACTTC. This chain uses TRBV4-1 with TRBJ2-5, with 8 bases fitting TRBD2. CDR3 size: 16 residues. V lost 1 base to trimming and J lost 1 base; unmatched junction nucleotides: 5. Looked up from germline, CDR1 is MGHRA and CDR2 is YSYEKL.

The V and J genes are TRBV11-2 and TRBJ2-3; weak D call: TRBD2 (7 bases). CDR1 and CDR2 (germline): SGHAT, FQNNGV. Trimming pared 3 bases from V and 2 bases from J, leaving 12 bases between. The CDR3 runs 15 residues. The DNA for the CDR3 is TGTGCCAGCAGCTTGGGGAGGGGACACACAGATACGCAGTATTTT. Its translation is CASSLGRGHTDTQYF.

The chain couples TRBV9 to TRBJ1-4; no clear D gene. This CDR3 contains 16 residues. With 4 bases removed from V and 2 bases from J, the gap between germline ends came to 15 bases. Germline loops: CDR1 SGDLS, CDR2 YYNGEE. Written as DNA, the CDR3 is TGTGCCAGCAGCCCCGGGGAGGCAGTCACTAATGAAAAACTGTTTTTT. Translated, it gives CASSPGEAVTNEKLFF.

This chain connects TRBV4-1 to TRBJ1-4, with D maybe TRBD1 (5 bases). CDR1 is MGHRA and CDR2 is YSYEKL in the germline V gene. The CDR3 extends over 15 amino acids. Trimming left V 4 bases short and J 10 bases short, with 19 bases between. The DNA for the CDR3 is TGCGCCAGCAGCCCCGAAGGAGGGGCAGGAGGAAAACTGTTTTTT. It codes for CASSPEGGAGGKLFF.

The genes are TRBV6-1 and TRBJ1-5; 7 bases are a match to TRBD1. Germline V gene data show CDR1 as MNHNS and CDR2 as SASEGT. The CDR3 consists of 15 residues. V was clipped by 3 bases and J by 4 bases; unmatched bases: 6. CDR3 coding DNA: TGTGCCAGCAGTGAGGGTACAGGGGCTAATCAGCCCCAGCATTTT. This sequence encodes CASSEGTGANQPQHF.

The chain is built from TRBV18 and TRBJ1-1; TRBD1 is a possible D gene (6 bases). V was trimmed by 9 bases and J by 0 bases, leaving 17 bases between them. CDR1 is KGHSH and CDR2 is LQKENI in the germline V gene. The CDR3 extends over 15 amino acids. The CDR3 loop is CASSPGQGMNTEAFF. The CDR3 DNA reads as TGTGCCAGTTCCCCGGGGCAGGGGATGAACACTGAAGCTTTCTTT. The whole variable domain, filled in from reference TRBV18 and TRBJ1-1, reads NAGVMQNPRHLVRRRGQEARLRCSPMKGHSHVYWYRQLPEEGLKFMVYLQKENIIDESGMPKERFSAEFPKEGPSILRIQQVVRGDSAAYFCASSPGQGMNTEAFFGQGTRLTVV.

The V call is TRBV15, the J call TRBJ2-1; 12 bases line up with TRBD2. The CDR3 spans 15 residues. V lost 8 bases and J lost 6; bases outside the gene matches: 8. Per the germline V gene, CDR1 is LNHNV and CDR2 is YYDKDF (reference sequence). The chain's CDR3 is CATVDLAGGRNEQFF. CDR3 sequence (DNA): TGTGCCACCGTCGACCTAGCGGGGGGGCGCAATGAGCAGTTCTTC.

The chain uses TRBV5-1 and TRBJ2-1; 11 nucleotides line up with TRBD2. V shed 3 bases, J shed 6 bases, and the junction held 5 bases outside the gene matches. Germline CDR1 reads SGHRS; CDR2 reads YFSETQ. The CDR3 consists of 15 residues. The CDR3 bases are TGCGCCAGCAGCTGGGGGACTAGCGGCATCAATGAGCAGTTCTTC. Protein sequence: CASSWGTSGINEQFF.

V and J are TRBV11-2 and TRBJ2-1; D is undetermined. Per the germline V gene, CDR1 is SGHAT and CDR2 is FQNNGV. The CDR3 length is 13 residues. V was pared by 2 bases and J by 4 bases, with 6 bases between. CDR3 protein: CASSLTEYNEQFF. In DNA, the CDR3 is TGTGCCAGCAGCTTAACCGAGTACAATGAGCAGTTCTTC.